This T cell receptor (beta chain) was sequenced for a study of cytomegalovirus exposure and HLA in healthy donors. Study-wide context: The 95 to 150 validation repertoires, a later analysis reported, used the same platform as the 600 to 700 first-cohort repertoires.

This clone was observed a single time. Antigen unknown. Overall study results and limits: Both high specificity and high sensitivity reportedly marked the classifier's diagnosis of cytomegalovirus status.

TCRdb's table, derived via immunoSEQ multiplex PCR, lists solely in-frame clones and lacks some. The sample holds a few hundred thousand clones, about 90% seen once. The sequenced material came from PBMCs. This receptor was identified in a woman in her late teens or twenties in good health and CMV-seronegative.

The CDR3 spells CASSLTQGAPPYEQYF. The DNA for the CDR3 is TGTGCCAGCAGCTTAACCCAGGGGGCGCCCCCCTACGAGCAGTACTTC. This chain links TRBV7-2 with TRBJ2-7; 8 nucleotides agree with TRBD1. Germline V gives CDR1 SGHTA, CDR2 FQGNSA. J lost 2 bases, V lost 2 bases, and 8 bases had no gene match. The CDR3 runs to 16 residues.